A selection of T cell receptor beta chains follows, all from one sample in a study of T cell repertoires in ileal Crohn's disease. Here immunoSEQ multiplex PCR was the method, and the copy in TCRdb shows in-frame clones only, minus some. Here the sample spans roughly 4,000 clones, around 78% being singletons. Sequenced material: ileal tissue. The source is an adult with Crohn's disease. CDR3s include the opening cysteine and the closing phenylalanine or tryptophan. A D gene is named only where the DNA matches it firmly. Rows may omit the clone size; those that give it use once, few, many or a size class.

TRBJ1-5 | . | . | TRBV9 | TGTGCCAGCAGCGGGACTGACGATCAGCCCCAGCATTTT | CASSGTDDQPQHF
TRBJ1-1 | few | . | TRBV6-4 | TGTGCCAGCAGTCCGGGAATGAACACTGAAGCTTTCTTT | CASSPGMNTEAFF
TRBJ2-7 | . | TRBD2 | TRBV7-3 | TGTGCCAGCAGCTTAAATGGACTAGCGGACGAGCAGTACTTC | CASSLNGLADEQYF
TRBJ1-4 | . | TRBD1 | TRBV5-1 | TGCGCCAGCAGCCAAACCCCGGGACAGGCTAATGAAAAACTGTTTTTT | CASSQTPGQANEKLFF
TRBJ1-1 | . | . | TRBV12-5 | TGTGCTAGTGGTTTGAGCGGGGTGGGGAACACTGAAGCTTTCTTT | CASGLSGVGNTEAFF
TRBJ1-3 | . | . | TRBV11-3 | TGTGCCAGCAGCTTTGGGCCGCCTTACTCTGGAAACACCATATATTTT | CASSFGPPYSGNTIYF
TRBJ2-7 | . | TRBD2 | TRBV11-2 | TGTGCCAGCAGCTTAGATAGAGCGGGAGTGTCCTACGAGCAGTACTTC | CASSLDRAGVSYEQYF
TRBJ2-2 | few | . | TRBV5-6 | TGTGCCAGCAGCGCCCTCGGTGGCGGAAACACCGGGGAGCTGTTTTTT | CASSALGGGNTGELFF
TRBJ2-3 | few | TRBD2 | TRBV5-6 | TGTGCCAGCAGCTCGGGGAGTAGCGGGGGGACTGGCGCAACAGATACGCAGTATTTT | CASSSGSSGGTGATDTQYF
TRBJ2-1 | few | . | TRBV19 | TGTGCCAGTAGTATAGTGGGCCCGTACAATGAGCAGTTCTTC | CASSIVGPYNEQFF
TRBJ2-1 | . | TRBD2 | TRBV29-1 | TGCAGCGGGGGACTAGCGGGAACAAATGAGCAGTTCTTC | CSGGLAGTNEQFF
TRBJ2-7 | . | TRBD2 | TRBV6-5 | TGTGCCAGCAGTTACTCGCGGGAGTCGTACGAGCAGTACTTC | CASSYSRESYEQYF
TRBJ2-1 | . | TRBD2 | TRBV10-2 | TGCGCCAGCGAACTAGCGGGGGGCTCCGAGAAGCAGTTCTTC | CASELAGGSEKQFF
TRBJ1-4 | . | . | TRBV5-4 | TGTGCCAGCAGCAATGACAGAGTTGAAAAACTGTTTTTT | CASSNDRVEKLFF
TRBJ2-3 | . | . | TRBV27 | TGTGCCAGCAGTCAGAGACAGGATAGCACAGATACGCAGTATTTT | CASSQRQDSTDTQYF
TRBJ2-6 | . | . | TRBV30 | TGTGCCTGGTGGCCGATGGCGGGGACTGGGGCCAACGTCCTGACTTTC | CAWWPMAGTGANVLTF
TRBJ2-7 | . | . | TRBV4-1 | TGCGCCAGCAGCCAAGAGGGAGCGGTCGCCCCCTACGAGCAGTACTTC | CASSQEGAVAPYEQYF
TRBJ1-5 | once | . | TRBV5-6 | TGTGCCAGCAGCTTGGCCGGAGGAGGGGACTATCAGCCCCAGCATTTT | CASSLAGGGDYQPQHF
TRBJ1-3 | . | . | TRBV7-2 | TGTGCCAGCAGCTTGAAGACAGCTAACTCTGGAAACACCATATATTTT | CASSLKTANSGNTIYF
TRBJ2-2 | . | TRBD1 | TRBV6-5 | TGTGCCAGCAGTTACTCGGGACAGGCGAACACCGGGGAGCTGTTTTTT | CASSYSGQANTGELFF
TRBJ1-1 | . | . | TRBV15 | TGTGCCACCAGCAGAGAGGGGACACTGAACACTGAAGCTTTCTTT | CATSREGTLNTEAFF
TRBJ2-2 | . | TRBD2 | TRBV13 | TGTGCCAGCAGCTCCTCCTGGGCGCGGGAGCATAACACCGGGGAGCTGTTTTTT | CASSSSWAREHNTGELFF
TRBJ2-7 | . | . | TRBV7-2 | TGTGCCAGCAGCTTAGCCCTGCCCAGAGGCGAGCAGTACTTC | CASSLALPRGEQYF
TRBJ1-2 | . | . | TRBV21-1 | TGTGCCAGCAGCAATAGGGGAGGGGGAGCTAACTATGGCTACACCTTC | CASSNRGGGANYGYTF
TRBJ2-1 | few | . | TRBV11-3 | TGTGCCAGCAGCCCTCCTGGACTCCTCAATGAGCAGTTCTTC | CASSPPGLLNEQFF
TRBJ2-7 | . | TRBD2 | TRBV6-5 | TGTGCCAGCAGAAGGGGGACTAGCTCCTACGAGCAGTACTTC | CASRRGTSSYEQYF
TRBJ1-3 | . | . | TRBV9 | TGTGCCAGCAGCGTAGGACATTCTGGAAACACCATATATTTT | CASSVGHSGNTIYF
TRBJ2-4 | . | TRBD1 | TRBV5-6 | TGTGCCAGCAGCTTTACCGGGACAGGGAGTTTTGCCGGGTTC | CASSFTGTGSFAGF
TRBJ1-6 | . | TRBD1 | TRBV7-3 | TGTGCCAGCAGCTTAAGGGGGGACAGGAACAATTCACCCCTCCACTTT | CASSLRGDRNNSPLHF